This T cell receptor (beta chain) was recovered during a study of CD8+ T cells in alopecia areata. Study-level findings and limits: Normal skin's resident alphabeta T cells are also sequenced in scalp samples. Whereas mice showed it more clearly, TCR sharing across patients was murkier, possibly because of HLA. Higher clonality was seen in lesional scalp than in normal scalp, especially in alopecia totalis/universalis.

The sequencing template was cDNA reverse transcribed from extracted RNA. The data were produced by immunoSEQ multiplex PCR, yet TCRdb's version contains in-frame clones alone and is incomplete. The data hold 3,500 to 4,000 clones, with less than 80% observed a single time. In regard to this clone: Its antigen remains unknown.

Germline V gene data show CDR1 as MNHNS and CDR2 as SASEGT. Trimming at V came to 5 bases and at J to 5 bases, leaving 9 bases not matched to a gene. There are 15 residues in the CDR3. Sequenced sample: skin. The receptor was isolated from a human donor in good health. J is TRBJ1-1 and V is TRBV6-1; 9 positions match TRBD1. The CDR3, as DNA: TGTGCCAGCAGTTTAGCCCCCGGGACAGGGACTGAAGCTTTCTTT. Its protein product is CASSLAPGTGTEAFF.